The sequence of this T cell receptor (beta chain) was determined in a study of cytomegalovirus exposure and HLA in healthy donors. V lost 4 bases and J lost 10; bases outside the gene matches: 6. CDR1 is LNHDA, CDR2 SQIVND, per germline (reference sequence). This CDR3 has 13 amino acids. PCR used 60 Vbeta primers and 13 Jbeta primers. Libraries were prepared by immunoSEQ multiplex PCR; TCRdb keeps only in-frame clonotypes and omits some of them. The sample shows some 200,000 clones, 79% of them seen only once. Sequenced sample: PBMCs. The clonotype originates from a woman aged 45-59 years in good health and CMV-seronegative. The V gene is TRBV19, the J gene TRBJ2-2, with 7 bases aligning to TRBD2. Here the CDR3 reads CASSTSGREELFF. CDR3 nucleotides: TGTGCCAGTAGTACTAGCGGAAGGGAGGAGCTGTTTTTT.